This T cell receptor beta chain was sequenced during a study of identifying expanded T cells in peripheral blood. Overall study findings and caveats: Over approximately two and four weeks, about 15 and 19 clones changed, versus 1.2 between replicates.

With respect to this clone: What it binds is not known.

Assay used: immunoSEQ multiplex PCR; TCRdb lists only in-frame clones, some missing. This table holds 95,000 to 100,000 clones, roughly 85% found once. This CDR3 has 11 residues. Trimming stripped 6 bases from V and 6 bases from J, with 9 bases between. CDR1 and CDR2 from the germline V gene are SGHAT and FQDESV (reference sequence). This receptor was obtained from a person aged 18 to 69 in good health. The genes are TRBV11-1 and TRBJ2-7; perhaps TRBD1 as D (5 bases). Sequencing was carried out using blood. This chain's CDR3 is CASSRTFEQYF. As DNA, the CDR3 is TGTGCCAGCAGTCGGACATTCGAGCAGTACTTC.